Listed below are T cell receptor beta chains from one sample, sequenced in a study of T cell repertoires in cytomegalovirus infection. TCRdb itself ran the reads through MiXCR, one entry per CDR3 protein. The table records more than 400,000 distinct CDR3 sequences, 26% of them present only once. Sequenced input: PBMCs. All receptors come from a human donor in good health (CMV status not recorded). Some clones in this sample may be carry-over from other donors' samples. Each CDR3 is given with its conserved first and last residue. Fields, in order: J gene, V gene, D gene, clone size, CDR3 DNA, CDR3 protein. The D gene is left open where the match is weak. Size is omitted from some rows. Given values are once, few, many or a class for expanded clones.

j_call: TRBJ2-2
v_call: TRBV6-1
d_call: TRBD2
clone_size: few
cdr3_nt: TGTGCCAGCATCCAGGGAGGGAGCGGGGAGCTGTTTTTT
cdr3_aa: CASIQGGSGELFF

j_call: TRBJ1-1
v_call: TRBV28
d_call: -
clone_size: many
cdr3_nt: TGTGCCAGCAGTCAAGGGTGGAACACTGAAGCTTTCTTT
cdr3_aa: CASSQGWNTEAFF

j_call: TRBJ2-2
v_call: TRBV18
d_call: -
clone_size: few
cdr3_nt: TGTGCCAGCTCCCTGGAGGGCCGTTGGAACACCGGGGAGCTGTTTTTT
cdr3_aa: CASSLEGRWNTGELFF

j_call: TRBJ2-5
v_call: TRBV20-1
d_call: TRBD1
clone_size: -
cdr3_nt: TGCAGTGCTAGGGGACAGTACCAAGAGACCCAGTACTTC
cdr3_aa: CSARGQYQETQYF

j_call: TRBJ2-4
v_call: TRBV25-1
d_call: -
clone_size: -
cdr3_nt: TGTGCCAGCAGTCATGGATTAAACATTCAGTACTTC
cdr3_aa: CASSHGLNIQYF

j_call: TRBJ2-1
v_call: TRBV4-1
d_call: TRBD2
clone_size: -
cdr3_nt: TGCGCCAGCAGCCAAGCCGCGGGGGGCGGGGTGAGCTCCTACAATGAGCAGTTCTTC
cdr3_aa: CASSQAAGGGVSSYNEQFF

j_call: TRBJ2-7
v_call: TRBV11-2
d_call: -
clone_size: -
cdr3_nt: TGTGCCAGCAGCTTAGTAGGGGATCCTGCCCTCGAGCAGTACTTC
cdr3_aa: CASSLVGDPALEQYF

j_call: TRBJ1-1
v_call: TRBV12-3/TRBV12-4
d_call: -
clone_size: many
cdr3_nt: TGTGCCAGCAGTTTACGGGTCGGGGCTTTCTTT
cdr3_aa: CASSLRVGAFF

j_call: TRBJ2-7
v_call: TRBV15
d_call: -
clone_size: few
cdr3_nt: TGTGCCACCAGCCGCTCCGGGCTCAACGAGCAGTACTTC
cdr3_aa: CATSRSGLNEQYF

j_call: TRBJ2-1
v_call: TRBV7-9
d_call: TRBD2
clone_size: -
cdr3_nt: TGTGCCAGCAGCTTACGAGGGACTAGCGGGAGATTCTTGAATGAGCAGTTCTTC
cdr3_aa: CASSLRGTSGRFLNEQFF

j_call: TRBJ1-2
v_call: TRBV7-3
d_call: -
clone_size: -
cdr3_nt: TGTGCCAGCAGCTCATCCGGGCCCCTGGGCAGCTACACCTTC
cdr3_aa: CASSSSGPLGSYTF

j_call: TRBJ2-1
v_call: TRBV19
d_call: TRBD2
clone_size: few
cdr3_nt: TGTGCCAGTAGTCGGATAGCGGGAGGGCTAGGCTATGAGCAGTTCTTC
cdr3_aa: CASSRIAGGLGYEQFF

j_call: TRBJ2-1
v_call: TRBV20-1
d_call: -
clone_size: -
cdr3_nt: TGCAGTGCTCCGGGGGATACCAACAATGAGCAGTTCTTC
cdr3_aa: CSAPGDTNNEQFF

j_call: TRBJ2-3
v_call: TRBV2
d_call: TRBD2
clone_size: few
cdr3_nt: TGTGCCAGCTCGGGGACTAGCGGGAGCCTCACAGATACGCAGTATTTT
cdr3_aa: CASSGTSGSLTDTQYF

j_call: TRBJ2-3
v_call: TRBV7-2
d_call: -
clone_size: many
cdr3_nt: TGTGCCAGCAGCTTAGCGCTAGCGAATGCGCAGTATTTT
cdr3_aa: CASSLALANAQYF

j_call: TRBJ2-3
v_call: TRBV6-5
d_call: -
clone_size: many
cdr3_nt: TGTGCCAGCAGCTCCTCAGGACGGGGCACAGATACGCAGTATTTT
cdr3_aa: CASSSSGRGTDTQYF

j_call: TRBJ1-2
v_call: TRBV7-3
d_call: -
clone_size: -
cdr3_nt: TGTGCCAGCAGCTCACAGGGCGGGGAGGGCTACACCTTC
cdr3_aa: CASSSQGGEGYTF

j_call: TRBJ2-4
v_call: TRBV6-1
d_call: -
clone_size: many
cdr3_nt: TGTGCCAGCACCCCGGGGGGCAGGAACATTCAGTACTTC
cdr3_aa: CASTPGGRNIQYF

j_call: TRBJ1-2
v_call: TRBV6-1
d_call: -
clone_size: -
cdr3_nt: TGTGCCAGCAGTGAATTACCAGGCAGGGGAGGCTATGGCTACACCTTC
cdr3_aa: CASSELPGRGGYGYTF

j_call: TRBJ2-5
v_call: TRBV29-1
d_call: -
clone_size: few
cdr3_nt: TGCAGCGTTGAAGGGGCGGACCAAGAGACCCAGTACTTC
cdr3_aa: CSVEGADQETQYF

j_call: TRBJ2-3
v_call: TRBV3-1
d_call: TRBD2
clone_size: few
cdr3_nt: TGTGCCAGCAGCCTGGGACTAGCGGGAGTCCCCACAGATACGCAGTATTTT
cdr3_aa: CASSLGLAGVPTDTQYF

j_call: TRBJ1-1
v_call: TRBV7-9
d_call: -
clone_size: -
cdr3_nt: TGTGCCAGCAGCTTAGATCCAGGGAGAGGCACTGAAGCTTTCTTT
cdr3_aa: CASSLDPGRGTEAFF

j_call: TRBJ1-2
v_call: TRBV27
d_call: -
clone_size: few
cdr3_nt: TGTGCCAGCAGACTGGGTTCGACGGTAGCTAACTATGGCTACACCTTC
cdr3_aa: CASRLGSTVANYGYTF

j_call: TRBJ1-4
v_call: TRBV20-1
d_call: -
clone_size: -
cdr3_nt: TGCAGTGGGGGACCGCTCAACAATGAAAAACTGTTTTTT
cdr3_aa: CSGGPLNNEKLFF

j_call: TRBJ2-1
v_call: TRBV7-2
d_call: -
clone_size: many
cdr3_nt: TGTGCCAGCAGCTTATGGTGGGAGGATTTGGATGAGCAGTTCTTC
cdr3_aa: CASSLWWEDLDEQFF

j_call: TRBJ1-4
v_call: TRBV7-2
d_call: -
clone_size: -
cdr3_nt: TGTGCCAGCAGCATAAACGGGCGTGGGGAAAAACTGTGTTTT
cdr3_aa: CASSINGRGEKLCF

j_call: TRBJ1-5
v_call: TRBV7-2
d_call: -
clone_size: many
cdr3_nt: TGTGCCAGCAGCTTAGGCAGGGCGCAGGTATGGGAGGCCCAGCATTTT
cdr3_aa: CASSLGRAQVWEAQHF

j_call: TRBJ1-5
v_call: TRBV28
d_call: -
clone_size: -
cdr3_nt: TGTGCCAGCAGCGGGACACTAGTTAATCAGCCCCAGCATTTT
cdr3_aa: CASSGTLVNQPQHF